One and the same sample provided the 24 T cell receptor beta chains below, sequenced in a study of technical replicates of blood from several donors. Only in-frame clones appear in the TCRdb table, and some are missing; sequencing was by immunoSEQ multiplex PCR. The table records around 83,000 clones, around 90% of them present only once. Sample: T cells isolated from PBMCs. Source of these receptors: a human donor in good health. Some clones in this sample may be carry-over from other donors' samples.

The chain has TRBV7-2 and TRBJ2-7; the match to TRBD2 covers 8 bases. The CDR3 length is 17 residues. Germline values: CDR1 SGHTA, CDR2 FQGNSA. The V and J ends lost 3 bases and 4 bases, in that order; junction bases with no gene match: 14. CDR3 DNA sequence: TGTGCCAGCAGCTTGGGGATAGCGGGAAGTTGGGGTTACGAGCAGTACTTC. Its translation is CASSLGIAGSWGYEQYF. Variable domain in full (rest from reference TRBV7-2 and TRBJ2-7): GAGVSQSPSNKVTEKGKDVELRCDPISGHTALYWYRQSLGQGLEFLIYFQGNSAPDKSGLPSDRFSAERTGGSVSTLTIQRTQQEDSAVYLCASSLGIAGSWGYEQYFGPGTRLTVT.

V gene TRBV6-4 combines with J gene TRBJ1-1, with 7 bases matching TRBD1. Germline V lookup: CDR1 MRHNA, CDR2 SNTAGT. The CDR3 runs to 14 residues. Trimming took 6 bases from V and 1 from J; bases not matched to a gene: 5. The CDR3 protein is CASRKGDRNTEAFF. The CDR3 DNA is TGTGCCAGCAGGAAGGGGGACAGGAACACTGAAGCTTTCTTT.

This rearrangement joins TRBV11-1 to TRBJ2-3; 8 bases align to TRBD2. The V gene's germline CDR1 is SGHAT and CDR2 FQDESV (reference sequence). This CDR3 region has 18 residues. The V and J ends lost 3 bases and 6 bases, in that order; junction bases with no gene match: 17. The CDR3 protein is CASSFPMGEAGEPDTQYF. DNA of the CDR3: TGTGCCAGCAGCTTCCCAATGGGCGAAGCGGGAGAGCCGGATACGCAGTATTTT. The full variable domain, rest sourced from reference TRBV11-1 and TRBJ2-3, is EAEVAQSPRYKITEKSQAVAFWCDPISGHATLYWYRQILGQGPELLVQFQDESVVDDSQLPKDRFSAERLKGVDSTLKIQPAELGDSAMYLCASSFPMGEAGEPDTQYFGPGTRLTVL.

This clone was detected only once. CDR3 coding DNA: TGCAGCGTTTCTTTCGGAGATTATGGCTACACCTTC. Residues: CSVSFGDYGYTF. V gene TRBV29-1 combines with J gene TRBJ1-2, with unresolved D. Trimming pared 5 bases from V and 5 bases from J, leaving 12 bases between. Germline V gene lookup returns CDR1 SQVTM and CDR2 ANQGSEA. The CDR3 sequence is 12 residues long. Full variable domain (remainder filled in from reference TRBV29-1 and TRBJ1-2): SAVISQKPSRDICQRGTSLTIQCQVDSQVTMMFWYRQQPGQSLTLIATANQGSEATYESGFVIDKFPISRPNLTFSTLTVSNMSPEDSSIYLCSVSFGDYGYTFGSGTRLTVV.

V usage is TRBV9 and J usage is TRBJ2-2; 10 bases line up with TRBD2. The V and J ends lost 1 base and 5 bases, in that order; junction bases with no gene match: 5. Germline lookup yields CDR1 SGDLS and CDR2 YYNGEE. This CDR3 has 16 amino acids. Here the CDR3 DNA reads TGTGCCAGCAGCGTATTTGGACTAGCGGTTACCGGGGAGCTGTTTTTT. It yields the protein CASSVFGLAVTGELFF.

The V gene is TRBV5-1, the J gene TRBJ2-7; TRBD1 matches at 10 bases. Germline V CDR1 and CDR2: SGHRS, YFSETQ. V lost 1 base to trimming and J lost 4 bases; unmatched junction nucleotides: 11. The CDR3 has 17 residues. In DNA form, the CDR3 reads TGCGCCAGCAGCTTGCATGCCCCGGGACAGGGGAGGTACGAGCAGTACTTC. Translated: CASSLHAPGQGRYEQYF.

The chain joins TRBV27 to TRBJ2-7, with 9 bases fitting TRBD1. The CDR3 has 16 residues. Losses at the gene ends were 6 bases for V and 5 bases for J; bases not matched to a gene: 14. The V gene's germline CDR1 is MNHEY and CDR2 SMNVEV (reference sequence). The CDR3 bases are TGTGCCAGCAGCAGGAGAGGGGACAGGGAAGGGAACGAGCAGTACTTC. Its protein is CASSRRGDREGNEQYF.

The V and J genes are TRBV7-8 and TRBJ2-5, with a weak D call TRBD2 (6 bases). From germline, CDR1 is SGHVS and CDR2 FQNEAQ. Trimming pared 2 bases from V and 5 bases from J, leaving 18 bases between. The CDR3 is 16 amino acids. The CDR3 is CASSLLIRAGGETQYF. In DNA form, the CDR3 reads TGTGCCAGCAGCTTACTAATCCGTGCCGGAGGGGAGACCCAGTACTTC.

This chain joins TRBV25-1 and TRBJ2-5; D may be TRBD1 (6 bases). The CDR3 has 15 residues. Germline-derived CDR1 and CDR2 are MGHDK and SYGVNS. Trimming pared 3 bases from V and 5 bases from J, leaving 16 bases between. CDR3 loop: CASSDPGAGVETQYF. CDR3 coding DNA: TGTGCCAGCAGTGACCCCGGGGCAGGGGTCGAGACCCAGTACTTC. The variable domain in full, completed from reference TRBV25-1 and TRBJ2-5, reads EADIYQTPRYLVIGTGKKITLECSQTMGHDKMYWYQQDPGMELHLIHYSYGVNSTEKGDLSSESTVSRIRTEHFPLTLESARPSHTSQYLCASSDPGAGVETQYFGPGTRLLVL.

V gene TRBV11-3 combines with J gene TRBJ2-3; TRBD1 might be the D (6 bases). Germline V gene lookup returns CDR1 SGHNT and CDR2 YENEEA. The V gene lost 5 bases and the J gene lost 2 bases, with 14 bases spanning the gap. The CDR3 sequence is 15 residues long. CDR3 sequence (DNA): TGTGCCAGCAGCCTACAGGGTAGGGACACAGATACGCAGTATTTT. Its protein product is CASSLQGRDTDTQYF.

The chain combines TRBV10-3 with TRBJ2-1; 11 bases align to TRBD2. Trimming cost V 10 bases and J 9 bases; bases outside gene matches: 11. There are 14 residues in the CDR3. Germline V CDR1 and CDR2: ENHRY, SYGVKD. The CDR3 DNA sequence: TGTGCCACCTTAGCGGGAGGGGTCTTTAGTGAGCAGTTCTTC. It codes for CATLAGGVFSEQFF.

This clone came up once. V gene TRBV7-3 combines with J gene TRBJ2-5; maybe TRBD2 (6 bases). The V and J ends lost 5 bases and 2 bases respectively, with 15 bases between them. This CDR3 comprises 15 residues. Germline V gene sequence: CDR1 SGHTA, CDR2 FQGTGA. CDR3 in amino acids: CASSPGLGRQETQYF. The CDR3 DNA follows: TGTGCCAGCAGCCCAGGGTTGGGGAGGCAAGAGACCCAGTACTTC.

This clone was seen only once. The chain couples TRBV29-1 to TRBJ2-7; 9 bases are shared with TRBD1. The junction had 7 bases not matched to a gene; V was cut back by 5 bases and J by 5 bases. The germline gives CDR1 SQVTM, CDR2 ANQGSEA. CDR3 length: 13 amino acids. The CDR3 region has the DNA TGCAGCGTTCGGGGACAGGGCATCAACGAGCAGTACTTC. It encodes CSVRGQGINEQYF.

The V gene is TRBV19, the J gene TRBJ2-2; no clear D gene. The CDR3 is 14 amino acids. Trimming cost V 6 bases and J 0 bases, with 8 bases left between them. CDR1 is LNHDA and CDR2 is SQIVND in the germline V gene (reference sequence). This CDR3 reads CASSPSPNTGELFF. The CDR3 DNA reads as TGTGCCAGTAGCCCTTCTCCGAACACCGGGGAGCTGTTTTTT.

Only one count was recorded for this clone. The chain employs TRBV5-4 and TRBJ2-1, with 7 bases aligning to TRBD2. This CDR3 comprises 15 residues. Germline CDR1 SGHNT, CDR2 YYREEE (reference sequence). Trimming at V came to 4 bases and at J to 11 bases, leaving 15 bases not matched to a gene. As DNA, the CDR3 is TGTGCCAGCAGCCCGGGGACCTGGGAGGGATTAAAGCAGTTCTTC. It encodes CASSPGTWEGLKQFF.

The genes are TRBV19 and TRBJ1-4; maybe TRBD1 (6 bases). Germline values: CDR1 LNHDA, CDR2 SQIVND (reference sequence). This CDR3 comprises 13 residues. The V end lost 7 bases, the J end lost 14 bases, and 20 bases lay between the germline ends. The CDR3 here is CASTQQGLEGLFF. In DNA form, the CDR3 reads TGTGCCAGTACCCAACAGGGTCTTGAGGGTCTGTTTTTT.

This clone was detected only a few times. DNA for the CDR3: TGTGCCAGCAGCACTATCTCCTACGAGCAGTACTTC. This codes for CASSTISYEQYF. This chain connects TRBV21-1 to TRBJ2-7; TRBD2, as called in the table, went unchecked against the DNA. TRBV21-1 is tagged as a pseudogene. CDR3 length: 12 amino acids.

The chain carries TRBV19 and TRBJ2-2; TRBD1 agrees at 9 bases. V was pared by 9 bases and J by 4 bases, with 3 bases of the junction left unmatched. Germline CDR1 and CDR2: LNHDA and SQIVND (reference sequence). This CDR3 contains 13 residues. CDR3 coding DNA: TGTGCCAGCCGGGACAGGGTCACCGGGGAGCTGTTTTTT. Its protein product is CASRDRVTGELFF.

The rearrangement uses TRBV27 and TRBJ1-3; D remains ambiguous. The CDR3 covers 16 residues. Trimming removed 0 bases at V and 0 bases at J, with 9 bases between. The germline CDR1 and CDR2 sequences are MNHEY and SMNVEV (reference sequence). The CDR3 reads CASSLSPSDSGNTIYF. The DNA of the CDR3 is TGTGCCAGCAGTTTATCCCCCAGTGACTCTGGAAACACCATATATTTT.

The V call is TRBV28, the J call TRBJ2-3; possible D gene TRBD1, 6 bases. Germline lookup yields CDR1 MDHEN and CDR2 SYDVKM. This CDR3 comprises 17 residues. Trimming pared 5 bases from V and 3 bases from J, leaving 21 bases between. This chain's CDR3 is CASSTSSRGFGTDTQYF. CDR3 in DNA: TGTGCCAGCAGTACCTCCTCCAGGGGCTTCGGTACAGATACGCAGTATTTT.

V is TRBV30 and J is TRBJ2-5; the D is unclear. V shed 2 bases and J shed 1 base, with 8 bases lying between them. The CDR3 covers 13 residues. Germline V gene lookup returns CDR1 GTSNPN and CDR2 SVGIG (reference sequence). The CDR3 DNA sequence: TGTGCCTGGAGTTCAGAATCCCAAGAGACCCAGTACTTC. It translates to CAWSSESQETQYF.

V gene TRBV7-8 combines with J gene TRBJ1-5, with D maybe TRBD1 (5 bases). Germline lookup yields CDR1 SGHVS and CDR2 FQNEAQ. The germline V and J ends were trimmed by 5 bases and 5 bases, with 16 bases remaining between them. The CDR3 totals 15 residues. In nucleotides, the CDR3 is TGTGCCAGCAGCGGAGCAGGGTCCCTCTATCAGCCCCAGCATTTT. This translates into CASSGAGSLYQPQHF.

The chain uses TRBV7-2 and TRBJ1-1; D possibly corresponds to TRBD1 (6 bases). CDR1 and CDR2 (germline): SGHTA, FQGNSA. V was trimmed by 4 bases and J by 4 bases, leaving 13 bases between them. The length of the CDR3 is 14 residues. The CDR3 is CASSYYRVSTEAFF. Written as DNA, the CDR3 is TGTGCCAGCAGCTATTACAGGGTCTCCACTGAAGCTTTCTTT.

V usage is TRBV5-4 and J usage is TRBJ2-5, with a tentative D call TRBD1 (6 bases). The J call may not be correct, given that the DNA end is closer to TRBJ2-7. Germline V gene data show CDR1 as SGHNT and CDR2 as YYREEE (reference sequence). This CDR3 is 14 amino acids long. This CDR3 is CASSFYDRPYEQYF. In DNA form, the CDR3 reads TGTGCCAGCAGCTTTTACGACAGGCCCTACGAGCAGTACTTC.